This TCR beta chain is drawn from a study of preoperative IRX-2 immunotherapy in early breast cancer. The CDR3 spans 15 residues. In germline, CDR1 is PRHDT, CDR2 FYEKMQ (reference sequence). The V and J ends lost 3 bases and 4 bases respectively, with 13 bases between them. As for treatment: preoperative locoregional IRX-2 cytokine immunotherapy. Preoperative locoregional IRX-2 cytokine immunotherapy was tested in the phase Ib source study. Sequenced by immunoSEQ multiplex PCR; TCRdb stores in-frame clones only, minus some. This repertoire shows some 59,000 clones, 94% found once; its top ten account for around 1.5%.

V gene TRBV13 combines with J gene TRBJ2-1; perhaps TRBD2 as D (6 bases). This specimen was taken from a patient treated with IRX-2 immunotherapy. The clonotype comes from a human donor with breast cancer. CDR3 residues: CASSFIAVGYNEQFF. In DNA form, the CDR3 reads TGTGCCAGCAGCTTCATAGCGGTCGGATACAATGAGCAGTTCTTC. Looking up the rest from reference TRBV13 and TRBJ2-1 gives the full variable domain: AAGVIQSPRHLIKEKRETATLKCYPIPRHDTVYWYQQGPGQDPQFLISFYEKMQSDKGSIPDRFSAQQFSDYHSELNMSSLELGDSALYFCASSFIAVGYNEQFFGPGTRLTVL.